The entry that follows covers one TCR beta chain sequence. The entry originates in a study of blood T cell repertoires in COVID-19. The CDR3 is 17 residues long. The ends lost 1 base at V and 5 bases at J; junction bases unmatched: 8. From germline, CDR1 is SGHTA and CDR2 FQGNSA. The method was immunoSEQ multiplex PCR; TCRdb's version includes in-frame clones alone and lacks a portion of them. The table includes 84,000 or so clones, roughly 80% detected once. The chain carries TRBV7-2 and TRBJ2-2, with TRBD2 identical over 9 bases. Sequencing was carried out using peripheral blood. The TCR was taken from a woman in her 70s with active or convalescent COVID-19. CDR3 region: CASSLGRRAGGTGELFF. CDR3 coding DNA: TGTGCCAGCAGCTTAGGACGCCGGGCGGGAGGGACCGGGGAGCTGTTTTTT.